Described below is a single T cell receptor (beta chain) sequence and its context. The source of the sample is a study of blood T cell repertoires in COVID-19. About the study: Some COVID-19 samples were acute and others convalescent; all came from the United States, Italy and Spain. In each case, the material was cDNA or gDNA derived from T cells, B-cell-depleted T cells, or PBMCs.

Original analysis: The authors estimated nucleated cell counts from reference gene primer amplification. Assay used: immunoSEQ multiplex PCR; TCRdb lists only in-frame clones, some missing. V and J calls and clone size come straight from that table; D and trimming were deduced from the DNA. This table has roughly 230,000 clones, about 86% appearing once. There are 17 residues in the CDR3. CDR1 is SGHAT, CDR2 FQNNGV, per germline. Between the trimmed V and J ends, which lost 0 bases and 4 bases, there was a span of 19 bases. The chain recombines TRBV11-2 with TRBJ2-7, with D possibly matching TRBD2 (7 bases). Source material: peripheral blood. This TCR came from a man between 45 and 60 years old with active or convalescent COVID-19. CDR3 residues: CASSLDRGANFVYEQYF. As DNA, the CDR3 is TGTGCCAGCAGCTTAGACCGGGGGGCGAACTTTGTTTACGAGCAGTACTTC.